The 15 T cell receptor beta chains below all came from one sample that was sequenced in a study of shared clonotypes between healthy human individuals. Assay: immunoSEQ multiplex PCR; the TCRdb copy retains only in-frame clones and omits some. The table shows 450,000 to 500,000 clones, with 65% to 85% occurring only once. The specimen was PBMCs. These receptor sequences come from a woman in her forties in good health. Some clones in this sample may be carry-over from other donors' samples.

On this clone itself: A far larger clone is just one base off, so this is likely a read error. This CDR3 is also generated by other DNA sequences in the sample. This rearrangement joins TRBV2 to TRBJ2-7; D perhaps matches TRBD2 (6 bases). This CDR3 is built from 14 residues. Germline lookup yields CDR1 SNHLY and CDR2 FYNNEI. The V end lost 4 bases, the J end lost 4 bases, and 14 bases lay between the germline ends. CDR3 sequence: CASSVASEPYEQYF. For the CDR3, the DNA is TGTGCCAGCAGTGTGGCTAGCGAACCTTACGAGCAGTACTTC.

This chain connects TRBV5-4 to TRBJ2-6; D is unclear. Trimming took off 4 bases at V and 7 bases at J, with 9 bases between the two ends. The CDR3 sequence is 13 residues long. Germline-derived CDR1 and CDR2 are SGHNT and YYREEE (reference sequence). CDR3: CASSPPYANVLTF. The CDR3 DNA sequence: TGTGCCAGCAGCCCACCTTACGCCAACGTCCTGACTTTC.

V and J are TRBV4-1 and TRBJ2-5; D uncertain. The J call may be mistaken, given a closer DNA end match to TRBJ2-7. Germline-derived CDR1 and CDR2 are MGHRA and YSYEKL. The CDR3 covers 13 residues. CDR3 sequence: CASSQIASYEQYF. For the CDR3, the DNA is TGCGCCAGCAGCCAAATAGCTTCCTACGAGCAGTACTTC.

The rearrangement joins TRBV9 to TRBJ2-1; D gene uncertain. Germline V CDR1 and CDR2: SGDLS, YYNGEE. Trimming removed 1 base from V and 8 bases from J, with 13 bases in between. This CDR3 region has 14 residues. The CDR3 DNA reads TGTGCCAGCAGCGTAAATGCGGCCCCCGATGAGCAGTTCTTC. Amino acid sequence: CASSVNAAPDEQFF.

The gene calls are TRBV5-4 and TRBJ2-7, with 8 bases matching TRBD2. Trimming took 4 bases from V and 2 from J; bases not matched to a gene: 8. CDR3 length equals 15 residues. CDR1 is SGHNT and CDR2 is YYREEE in the germline V gene (reference sequence). The CDR3 here is CASSPGGEGTYEQYF. The CDR3 nucleotides are TGTGCCAGCAGCCCGGGGGGGGAGGGAACCTACGAGCAGTACTTC.

V and J are TRBV5-1 and TRBJ2-1; D is uncertain. This CDR3 is 13 amino acids long. The germline V gene has CDR1 SGHRS and CDR2 YFSETQ. Trimming pared 4 bases from V and 9 bases from J, leaving 14 bases between. The CDR3 reads CASSPELGIEQFF. The CDR3 nucleotides are TGCGCCAGCAGCCCGGAGTTGGGTATTGAGCAGTTCTTC.

The chain employs TRBV7-2 and TRBJ1-3; D is ambiguous. The CDR3 has 12 amino acids. Germline CDR1 SGHTA, CDR2 FQGNSA. The germline V and J ends were trimmed by 5 bases and 5 bases, with 7 bases remaining between them. DNA of the CDR3: TGTGCCAGCAGCCTAACCCGAAACACCATATATTTT. The encoded protein is CASSLTRNTIYF.

This clone appeared a few times. This specimen includes other DNA sequences encoding the same CDR3. The rearrangement uses TRBV7-3 and TRBJ1-1, with D perhaps matching TRBD1 (6 bases). V shed 4 bases and J shed 4 bases, with 13 bases lying between them. The germline V gene encodes CDR1 SGHTA and CDR2 FQGTGA. The CDR3 consists of 14 residues. CDR3 protein: CASSSQGPGTEAFF. The CDR3 DNA reads TGTGCCAGCAGCTCACAGGGCCCGGGCACTGAAGCTTTCTTT.

Points on this clone: This is likely an artifact of a read error, given a far larger clone one base away. The CDR3 DNA reads TGTGCCAGCAGCCAAGATCTCCTAGCGCCGTTGTATACGCAGTATTTT. As protein: CASSQDLLAPLYTQYF. The chain carries TRBV4-2 and TRBJ2-3, with a possible D match to TRBD2 (6 bases). V lost 0 bases and J lost 7, with 17 bases in between. This CDR3 comprises 16 residues. Germline CDR1 reads LGHNA; CDR2 reads YNFKEQ.

J is TRBJ1-2 and V is TRBV4-3, with D perhaps matching TRBD1 (5 bases). V shed 2 bases and J shed 12 bases, with 28 bases lying between them. Germline CDR1 is LGHNA and CDR2 is YSLEER. CDR3 size: 17 residues. The CDR3 reads CASSQHGTHGLSGCHTF. CDR3 coding DNA: TGCGCCAGCAGCCAACACGGGACCCACGGGCTCTCGGGTTGCCACACCTTC.

V usage is TRBV19 and J usage is TRBJ2-7, with 7 bases identical to TRBD1. Germline V gene lookup returns CDR1 LNHDA and CDR2 SQIVND (reference sequence). After removal of 3 bases from V and 4 bases from J, the junction contained 15 bases not matched to a gene. CDR3 size: 17 residues. The CDR3 reads CASSIIPRYGTAYEQYF. CDR3 nucleotides: TGTGCCAGTAGTATTATTCCGAGATACGGGACAGCTTACGAGCAGTACTTC.

The rearrangement joins TRBV28 to TRBJ2-7; a possible D gene is TRBD1 (6 bases). CDR3 size: 15 residues. The V and J ends lost 4 bases and 2 bases respectively, with 15 bases between them. Per germline, CDR1 MDHEN and CDR2 SYDVKM. The CDR3 loop is CASSSTGNWAYEQYF. CDR3 coding DNA: TGTGCCAGCAGTTCCACAGGGAATTGGGCCTACGAGCAGTACTTC.

The chain employs TRBV5-4 and TRBJ1-1; tentatively, D is TRBD1 (6 bases). The CDR3 totals 15 residues. The germline CDR1 and CDR2 sequences are SGHNT and YYREEE (reference sequence). Trimming took off 0 bases at V and 0 bases at J, with 9 bases between the two ends. The DNA of the CDR3 is TGTGCCAGCAGCTTGGCGGGGGGCGTGAACACTGAAGCTTTCTTT. It encodes CASSLAGGVNTEAFF.

This sequence joins TRBV18 and TRBJ1-1; TRBD1 agrees at 7 bases. CDR1 is KGHSH and CDR2 is LQKENI in the germline V gene. The CDR3 is 13 residues long. V lost 6 bases to trimming and J lost 4 bases; unmatched junction nucleotides: 5. The CDR3 region has the DNA TGTGCCAGCTCCAGCCAGGGGGGCACTGAAGCTTTCTTT. Its protein is CASSSQGGTEAFF.

The rearrangement uses TRBV7-9 and TRBJ2-7, with no clear D. The CDR3 runs 12 residues. V gave up 4 bases and J gave up 4 bases, with 8 bases separating them. Per the germline V gene, CDR1 is SEHNR and CDR2 is FQNEAQ (reference sequence). CDR3 coding DNA: TGTGCCAGCAGCTCGGTGGTTTACGAGCAGTACTTC. Amino acid sequence: CASSSVVYEQYF.